A single sample gave rise to the 31 T cell receptor beta chains below, sequenced in a study of brain T cells in children with intractable seizures. Measured with immunoSEQ multiplex PCR; TCRdb has only the in-frame clones, and not every one. The data hold under 150,000 clones, with roughly 94% observed a single time. The specimen was peripheral blood, collected at surgery. These receptors all stem from a boy under two years old with hemimegalencephaly and intractable seizures.

This chain uses TRBV12-3 or TRBV12-4 with TRBJ2-7; no reliable D call. The CDR3 spans 13 residues. Deletions cut 3 bases from V and 3 bases from J, with 9 bases between. Written as DNA, the CDR3 is TGTGCCAGCAGTTTCAATCCAGTCTACGAGCAGTACTTC. It specifies CASSFNPVYEQYF.

This chain links TRBV2 with TRBJ1-5; a weak D match, TRBD1 (6 bases). The ends were cut back, 3 bases at V and 7 bases at J, with 10 bases in the middle. This CDR3 has 13 amino acids. CDR1 SNHLY and CDR2 FYNNEI come from the germline V gene. This chain's CDR3 is CASSDTGAQPQHF. CDR3 in DNA: TGTGCCAGCAGTGATACGGGGGCACAGCCCCAGCATTTT.

This chain connects TRBV7-8 to TRBJ2-2; maybe TRBD1 (5 bases). V lost 7 bases, J lost 2 bases, and 20 bases lay in between. CDR1 is SGHVS and CDR2 is FQNEAQ in the germline V gene. This CDR3 has 17 residues. Written as DNA, the CDR3 is TGTGCCAGCACTACAGGACCCCACGCCATTAACACCGGGGAGCTGTTTTTT. The encoded protein is CASTTGPHAINTGELFF.

The chain carries TRBV29-1 and TRBJ1-1; tentative D call: TRBD1 (5 bases). In germline, CDR1 is SQVTM, CDR2 ANQGSEA. The CDR3 spans 11 residues. V lost 4 bases and J lost 4, with 7 bases in between. The CDR3 here is CSVVGGTEAFF. Here the CDR3 DNA reads TGCAGCGTTGTGGGGGGCACTGAAGCTTTCTTT. The full variable domain, rest sourced from reference TRBV29-1 and TRBJ1-1, is SAVISQKPSRDICQRGTSLTIQCQVDSQVTMMFWYRQQPGQSLTLIATANQGSEATYESGFVIDKFPISRPNLTFSTLTVSNMSPEDSSIYLCSVVGGTEAFFGQGTRLTVV.

The chain recombines TRBV19 with TRBJ2-1; the match to TRBD2 covers 14 bases. The CDR3 runs to 16 residues. CDR1 and CDR2 from the germline V gene are LNHDA and SQIVND (reference sequence). V trimming: 3 bases; J trimming: 7 bases; junction bases outside the gene matches: 5. The CDR3 protein is CASSIEGTSGRNEQFF. CDR3 DNA: TGTGCCAGTAGTATTGAGGGGACTAGCGGGAGAAATGAGCAGTTCTTC.

The chain employs TRBV28 and TRBJ1-4, with D unclear. V lost 5 bases and J lost 6, with 7 bases in between. Germline CDR1 is MDHEN and CDR2 is SYDVKM. The length of the CDR3 is 12 residues. Here the CDR3 DNA reads TGTGCCAGCAGTCCATGGGATGAAAAACTGTTTTTT. It yields the protein CASSPWDEKLFF.

This chain uses TRBV5-1 with TRBJ1-5; 10 bases are shared with TRBD1. Germline CDR1 and CDR2: SGHRS and YFSETQ. V gave up 0 bases and J gave up 4 bases; unmatched junction bases: 7. The CDR3 contains 17 residues. DNA of the CDR3: TGCGCCAGCAGCTTGGGAACCGGGACAGGGGTGAATCAGCCCCAGCATTTT. It yields the protein CASSLGTGTGVNQPQHF. Supplemented by reference TRBV5-1 and TRBJ1-5, the full variable domain reads KAGVTQTPRYLIKTRGQQVTLSCSPISGHRSVSWYQQTPGQGLQFLFEYFSETQRNKGNFPGRFSGRQFSNSRSEMNVSTLELGDSALYLCASSLGTGTGVNQPQHFGDGTRLSIL.

The chain joins TRBV3-1 (or the pseudogene TRBV3-2) to TRBJ2-3, with 8 bases aligning to TRBD1. The CDR3 contains 17 residues. The germline CDR1 and CDR2 sequences are LGHDT and YNNKEL (reference sequence). V gave up 0 bases and J gave up 0 bases; unmatched junction bases: 5. This chain's CDR3 is CASSQDNGQGSTDTQYF. CDR3 bases: TGTGCCAGCAGCCAAGATAACGGACAGGGAAGCACAGATACGCAGTATTTT.

This clone came up once. The chain employs TRBV28 and TRBJ2-1, with TRBD1 identical over 7 bases. Germline V CDR1 and CDR2: MDHEN, SYDVKM. The CDR3 runs to 12 residues. Trimming at V came to 6 bases and at J to 7 bases, leaving 3 bases not matched to a gene. As DNA, the CDR3 is TGTGCCAGCAGAAGACAGGGTAATGAGCAGTTCTTC. It translates to CASRRQGNEQFF.

The V and J genes are TRBV10-3 and TRBJ2-7; D unresolved. Germline lookup yields CDR1 ENHRY and CDR2 SYGVKD. The CDR3 length is 13 residues. Trimming took off 2 bases at V and 4 bases at J, with 9 bases between the two ends. The CDR3 DNA reads as TGTGCCATCAGTGAGCCTAACGTATACGAGCAGTACTTC. It yields the protein CAISEPNVYEQYF.

CDR3 bases: TGTGCCAGCAGCTTGGGGAACACCGGGGAGCTGTTTTTT. Translated, it gives CASSLGNTGELFF. The genes are TRBV5-4 and TRBJ2-2; D is unclear. This CDR3 spans 13 amino acids. In germline, CDR1 is SGHNT, CDR2 YYREEE (reference sequence). V was shortened by 0 bases and J by 1 base, with 1 base between the two germline ends.

J is TRBJ2-1 and V is TRBV5-1; D not resolved. This CDR3 contains 15 residues. Germline V gene sequence: CDR1 SGHRS, CDR2 YFSETQ. V was cut by 2 bases and J by 0 bases, with 9 bases left in between. CDR3 loop: CASSLRRSSYNEQFF. DNA of the CDR3: TGCGCCAGCAGCTTACGGCGGAGCTCCTACAATGAGCAGTTCTTC.

The chain combines TRBV15 with TRBJ2-2; 7 bases agree with TRBD1. After removal of 1 base from V and 7 bases from J, the junction contained 9 bases not matched to a gene. Germline CDR1 reads LNHNV; CDR2 reads YYDKDF (reference sequence). This CDR3 has 16 residues. The CDR3 DNA sequence: TGTGCCACCAGCAGAGCGACAGGGTTATCAGGCGGGGAGCTGTTTTTT. Amino acid sequence: CATSRATGLSGGELFF.

V and J are TRBV5-4 and TRBJ1-1, with D possibly TRBD1 on 5 matching bases. There are 15 residues in the CDR3. CDR1 and CDR2 from the germline V gene are SGHNT and YYREEE (reference sequence). V lost 0 bases and J lost 0, with 9 bases in between. CDR3 loop: CASSLEGTMNTEAFF. CDR3 nucleotide sequence: TGTGCCAGCAGCTTGGAGGGGACTATGAACACTGAAGCTTTCTTT. Variable domain in full (rest from reference TRBV5-4 and TRBJ1-1): ETGVTQSPTHLIKTRGQQVTLRCSSQSGHNTVSWYQQALGQGPQFIFQYYREEENGRGNFPPRFSGLQFPNYSSELNVNALELDDSALYLCASSLEGTMNTEAFFGQGTRLTVV.

As for this clone: Additional DNA sequences in this sample encode the identical CDR3. The CDR3 region has the DNA TGTGCCAGCTCACCGCCGGGGGCCTACGAGCAGTACTTC. The encoded protein is CASSPPGAYEQYF. V usage is TRBV18 and J usage is TRBJ2-7; weak D call: TRBD2 (6 bases). Trimming removed 3 bases at V and 2 bases at J, with 8 bases between. Germline CDR1 KGHSH, CDR2 LQKENI. This CDR3 spans 13 amino acids.

This rearrangement joins TRBV6-5 to TRBJ1-1; D not certain. Trimming shortened V by 8 bases and J by 3 bases, and 16 bases separated the two germline ends. The CDR3 consists of 14 residues. The germline V gene has CDR1 MNHEY and CDR2 SVGAGI. CDR3 nucleotide sequence: TGTGCCAGCGGAATGGAGTCGGAGCACACTGAAGCTTTCTTT. Translating gives CASGMESEHTEAFF.

V is TRBV27 and J is TRBJ2-7; TRBD1 is a possible D gene (6 bases). The CDR3 totals 14 residues. The germline V gene has CDR1 MNHEY and CDR2 SMNVEV (reference sequence). Trimming stripped 8 bases from V and 3 bases from J, with 17 bases between. CDR3 protein: CASGMNGQNYEQYF. CDR3 coding DNA: TGTGCCAGCGGGATGAATGGACAGAACTACGAGCAGTACTTC.

This clone was seen only once. The chain has TRBV5-4 and TRBJ2-7, with D possibly matching TRBD2 (6 bases). Between the trimmed V and J ends, which lost 0 bases and 7 bases, there was a span of 14 bases. Germline loops: CDR1 SGHNT, CDR2 YYREEE (reference sequence). CDR3 length: 14 residues. CDR3 in DNA: TGTGCCAGCAGCTTGGGGGAACTAGCACGGGAGCAGTACTTC. Its protein product is CASSLGELAREQYF.

The J gene is TRBJ1-3, the V gene TRBV5-1; possibly TRBD1 for D (5 bases). Germline values: CDR1 SGHRS, CDR2 YFSETQ. The CDR3 covers 14 residues. The germline V and J ends were trimmed by 0 bases and 3 bases, with 7 bases remaining between them. CDR3 sequence (DNA): TGCGCCAGCAGCTTGGCCGACAGTGGAAACACCATATATTTT. It codes for CASSLADSGNTIYF.

This clone was counted a single time. The chain recombines TRBV2 with TRBJ2-3; unclear D gene. The CDR3 consists of 16 residues. V shed 3 bases and J shed 2 bases, with 15 bases lying between them. Germline CDR1 SNHLY, CDR2 FYNNEI. CDR3 protein: CASSDYTKPPTDTQYF. In nucleotides, the CDR3 is TGTGCCAGCAGTGACTACACAAAACCCCCCACAGATACGCAGTATTTT.

The genes are TRBV2 and TRBJ2-1; D gene unclear. This CDR3 contains 13 residues. V was cut by 4 bases and J by 3 bases, with 7 bases left in between. CDR1 SNHLY and CDR2 FYNNEI come from the germline V gene. The CDR3 bases are TGTGCCAGCAGTGGTTCCAACTACAATGAGCAGTTCTTC. Protein product: CASSGSNYNEQFF.

This chain links TRBV6-1 with TRBJ2-3; a possible D gene is TRBD2 (6 bases). V lost 2 bases to trimming and J lost 4 bases, with 13 bases between them. This CDR3 region has 15 residues. Germline V gives CDR1 MNHNS, CDR2 SASEGT. CDR3 in amino acids: CASSELGSSADTQYF. The CDR3 coding sequence is TGTGCCAGCAGTGAACTCGGGAGTTCGGCAGATACGCAGTATTTT.

This clone was seen once. The rearrangement links TRBV4-1 to TRBJ1-2; D gene ambiguous. V was cut by 1 base and J by 4 bases, with 1 base left in between. This CDR3 comprises 11 residues. Germline V gene lookup returns CDR1 MGHRA and CDR2 YSYEKL. The DNA for the CDR3 is TGCGCCAGCAGCCAAGGCTATGGCTACACCTTC. The encoded protein is CASSQGYGYTF.

The chain uses TRBV2 and TRBJ1-5, with no clear D. Trimming removed 8 bases from V and 8 bases from J, with 4 bases in between. CDR3 length: 9 amino acids. Germline values: CDR1 SNHLY, CDR2 FYNNEI. The CDR3 loop is CASGKPQHF. The CDR3 coding sequence is TGTGCCAGCGGTAAGCCCCAGCATTTT.

The CDR3 reads CANFTGPSYEQYF. The CDR3 DNA is TGTGCCAACTTCACAGGGCCTTCCTACGAGCAGTACTTC. This sequence joins TRBV27 and TRBJ2-7; a weak D match, TRBD1 (6 bases). Deletions cut 10 bases from V and 1 base from J, with 14 bases between. This CDR3 is 13 amino acids long. The V gene's germline CDR1 is MNHEY and CDR2 SMNVEV (reference sequence).

The chain uses TRBV5-1 and TRBJ2-5, with D possibly being TRBD1 (7 bases). Germline loops: CDR1 SGHRS, CDR2 YFSETQ. Trimming cost V 3 bases and J 5 bases, with 17 bases left between them. CDR3 length: 15 amino acids. CDR3 DNA: TGCGCCAGCAGCTCCAACAGGGGAGGTGGGGAGACCCAGTACTTC. Its translation is CASSSNRGGGETQYF.

The rearrangement links TRBV18 to TRBJ1-5; D remains unclear. The length of the CDR3 is 15 residues. From germline, CDR1 is KGHSH and CDR2 LQKENI. V shed 2 bases and J shed 1 base, with 9 bases lying between them. The CDR3, as DNA: TGTGCCAGCTCACCATTGGGTGGGAGCAATCAGCCCCAGCATTTT. Amino acid sequence: CASSPLGGSNQPQHF.

V gene TRBV20-1 combines with J gene TRBJ2-1; D ambiguous. Germline V gene data show CDR1 as DFQATT and CDR2 as SNEGSKA (reference sequence). Trimming shortened V by 8 bases and J by 4 bases, and 9 bases separated the two germline ends. CDR3 length: 11 residues. The CDR3 nucleotides read TGCAGTCTAAACCCTTACAATGAGCAGTTCTTC. It is translated as CSLNPYNEQFF.

The chain combines TRBV28 with TRBJ2-3; TRBD2 is a possible D gene (6 bases). Germline CDR1 reads MDHEN; CDR2 reads SYDVKM. The CDR3 consists of 12 residues. DNA of the CDR3: TGTGGTACCGGGACTGCGGTAGATACGCAGTATTTT. Translated: CGTGTAVDTQYF. The full variable domain, in which reference TRBV28 and TRBJ2-3 provide the parts outside the CDR3, is DVKVTQSSRYLVKRTGEKVFLECVQDMDHENMFWYRQDPGLGLRLIYFSYDVKMKEKGDIPEGYSVSREKKERFSLILESASTNQTSMYLCGTGTAVDTQYFGPGTRLTVL.

The V and J genes are TRBV6-4 and TRBJ1-2; TRBD1 agrees at 8 bases. The CDR3 contains 17 residues. CDR1 is MRHNA and CDR2 is SNTAGT in the germline V gene. Germline trimming cut 0 bases from V and 3 bases from J; bases unmatched to any gene: 9. The CDR3 DNA reads TGTGCCAGCAGTGACTCCGCGGGACAGGCAGCATACTATGGCTACACCTTC. The encoded protein is CASSDSAGQAAYYGYTF.

The gene calls are TRBV5-1 and TRBJ2-3; D is perhaps TRBD2 (6 bases). V was shortened by 4 bases and J by 6 bases, with 15 bases between the two germline ends. The CDR3 covers 14 residues. Germline-derived CDR1 and CDR2 are SGHRS and YFSETQ. The CDR3 loop reads CASSLGGAGDTQYF. DNA of the CDR3: TGCGCCAGCAGCCTGGGGGGAGCAGGTGATACGCAGTATTTT.